This TCR beta chain was obtained from a study of T-cell memory formation after mild COVID-19. Regarding the study as a whole: Day 37-peaking second-wave clones had unconfirmed SARS-CoV-2 specificity.

In TCRdb, the 5' RACE reads were re-called with MiXCR into one record per CDR3 protein. The data hold tens of thousands of distinct CDR3 sequences, with less than 8% observed a single time. This clonotype was observed at least ten times. Its target is unknown. With 1 base removed from V and 0 bases from J, the gap between germline ends came to 14 bases. The CDR3 covers 17 residues. Germline loops: CDR1 KGHDR, CDR2 SFDVKD. J is TRBJ2-5 and V is TRBV24-1; weak D call: TRBD1 (6 bases). Sequencing was done on a sample of PBMCs or a T cell subset sorted from them (not recorded which). The TCR comes from an adult who had mild COVID-19 (a few samples of this study predate the infection). Cell type and time point are not known. The CDR3 loop is CATSDFRDKSYQETQYF. DNA of the CDR3: TGTGCCACCAGTGATTTTAGGGACAAATCCTACCAAGAGACCCAGTACTTC.